These 15 T cell receptor beta chains originate from one sample sequenced in a study of radiation and T cells in renal cell carcinoma. Sequencing was performed with immunoSEQ multiplex PCR; in TCRdb, only in-frame clones are kept and a portion is missing. There are tens of thousands of clones in the sample; 82% occur only once, and 5% to 6.5% lies in the top ten. Noted time point: baseline pretreatment blood. Indicated treatment: 15 Gy SBRT to primary tumor, nephrectomy 4 weeks later. Sequenced here: blood, sampled from a patient whose treatment included radiotherapy and nephrectomy. These receptors all stem from a man in his sixties with renal cell carcinoma.

The rearrangement joins TRBV5-1 to TRBJ2-1; D is perhaps TRBD2 (5 bases). The CDR3 loop spans 13 amino acids. V lost 0 bases, J lost 9 bases, and 10 bases lay in between. Germline V lookup: CDR1 SGHRS, CDR2 YFSETQ. This CDR3 is CASSLGPSSEQFF. DNA for the CDR3: TGCGCCAGCAGCTTGGGCCCTAGCAGTGAGCAGTTCTTC.

The rearrangement links TRBV2 to TRBJ1-4, with no clear D. This CDR3 has 14 residues. Germline V lookup: CDR1 SNHLY, CDR2 FYNNEI. The ends were cut back, 4 bases at V and 7 bases at J, with 13 bases in the middle. CDR3 DNA sequence: TGTGCCAGCAGTGCGTTGGGGATCGGTGAAAAACTGTTTTTT. It is translated as CASSALGIGEKLFF.

CDR3 nucleotides: TGTGCCAGCAGCCCAGGGGGACAGGAGAGCTCCTACGAGCAGTACTTC. Residues: CASSPGGQESSYEQYF. The rearrangement links TRBV11-3 to TRBJ2-7, with TRBD1 matching over 8 bases. This CDR3 has 16 residues. The ends lost 5 bases at V and 0 bases at J; junction bases unmatched: 9. Germline values: CDR1 SGHNT, CDR2 YENEEA.

The genes are TRBV9 and TRBJ1-2; D ambiguous. The V end lost 0 bases, the J end lost 1 base, and 10 bases lay between the germline ends. Germline V gene lookup returns CDR1 SGDLS and CDR2 YYNGEE. CDR3 length: 15 residues. CDR3 sequence reads: CASSVARENNYGYTF. The DNA of the CDR3 is TGTGCCAGCAGCGTAGCTAGAGAGAATAACTATGGCTACACCTTC.

The rearrangement links TRBV4-2 to TRBJ2-7; D remains unclear. This CDR3 contains 15 residues. Looked up from germline, CDR1 is LGHNA and CDR2 is YNFKEQ. Trimming took 0 bases from V and 3 from J, leaving 12 bases between them. CDR3 region: CASSQELGINYEQYF. The CDR3 DNA reads TGTGCCAGCAGCCAAGAGTTAGGGATTAACTACGAGCAGTACTTC.

This chain links TRBV5-5 with TRBJ2-7; 7 bases map to TRBD2. Unmatched junction bases numbered 5, after V lost 4 bases and J lost 1 base. Germline V CDR1 and CDR2: SGHKS, YYEKEE (reference sequence). This CDR3 is 14 amino acids long. The CDR3 region has the DNA TGTGCCAGCAGCCGGGACTACAATTCCTACGAGCAGTACTTC. It codes for CASSRDYNSYEQYF.

This clone has only one observation. This chain connects TRBV6-5 to TRBJ2-1; 9 bases align to TRBD2. With V trimmed by 7 bases and J by 4 bases, 8 bases remained unmatched. Germline values: CDR1 MNHEY, CDR2 SVGAGI. This CDR3 spans 15 amino acids. CDR3 DNA sequence: TGTGCCAGCACCTTGATAGCGGGAGAATACAATGAGCAGTTCTTC. Encoded protein: CASTLIAGEYNEQFF.

The chain carries TRBV5-1 and TRBJ2-3, with unresolved D. V gave up 4 bases and J gave up 1 base, with 10 bases separating them. The CDR3 spans 14 residues. Germline-derived CDR1 and CDR2 are SGHRS and YFSETQ. The CDR3 nucleotides are TGCGCCAGCAGCGACCCGTGGGGCACAGATACGCAGTATTTT. Translating it yields CASSDPWGTDTQYF.

This chain joins TRBV5-1 and TRBJ2-3; TRBD1 aligns across 9 bases. This CDR3 is built from 16 residues. The J segment lost 5 bases and the V segment lost 0 bases, leaving 7 bases of the junction unmatched. Germline V lookup: CDR1 SGHRS, CDR2 YFSETQ. In DNA, the CDR3 is TGCGCCAGCAGCTTGGAGGACAGGGGATTGGGAGATACGCAGTATTTT. Translating gives CASSLEDRGLGDTQYF.

The V call is TRBV21-1, the J call TRBJ2-7; TRBD1, the table's D call, was not compared with the DNA. TRBV21-1 counts as a pseudogene. The CDR3 has 15 amino acids. The CDR3 nucleotides read TGTGCCAGCAGCAAAGGGGGACAGGCCAACTACGAGCAGTACTTC. Amino acid sequence: CASSKGGQANYEQYF.

This clone has only one observation. The CDR3 bases are TGCGCCAGCAGCTTACTGAATGAGGAGGCCTATGGCTACACCTTC. Protein product: CASSLLNEEAYGYTF. This chain links TRBV5-1 with TRBJ1-2; D call uncertain. Germline V gene data show CDR1 as SGHRS and CDR2 as YFSETQ. The CDR3 has 15 residues. Trimming shortened V by 2 bases and J by 4 bases, and 15 bases separated the two germline ends.

In its sample, this clone was seen once. The chain's CDR3 is CASSLGGSQETQYF. As DNA, the CDR3 is TGCGCCAGCAGCTTGGGGGGAAGTCAAGAGACCCAGTACTTC. This rearrangement joins TRBV5-1 to TRBJ2-5; D is unclear. Germline V gene lookup returns CDR1 SGHRS and CDR2 YFSETQ. CDR3 length equals 14 residues. Trimming removed 0 bases from V and 2 bases from J, with 8 bases in between.

The chain has TRBV27 and TRBJ2-1; 8 nucleotides line up with TRBD2. V lost 7 bases to trimming and J lost 8 bases; unmatched junction nucleotides: 13. Germline loops: CDR1 MNHEY, CDR2 SMNVEV (reference sequence). The CDR3 extends over 15 amino acids. The CDR3 protein is CASISGGAAGDEQFF. The CDR3 DNA reads as TGTGCCAGCATCTCGGGAGGGGCGGCGGGGGATGAGCAGTTCTTC.

This clone was counted a few times. The chain uses TRBV28 and TRBJ2-7; D may be TRBD2 (6 bases). The CDR3 sequence is 14 residues long. Trimming removed 6 bases from V and 2 bases from J, with 14 bases in between. Germline V gene data show CDR1 as MDHEN and CDR2 as SYDVKM. CDR3 DNA sequence: TGTGCCAGCAGCCCCCTAGCGCGGGCCTACGAGCAGTACTTC. Translation gives CASSPLARAYEQYF.

V usage is TRBV5-8 and J usage is TRBJ2-5; a possible D gene is TRBD2 (6 bases). Germline CDR1 SGHTS, CDR2 YDEGEE. CDR3 length equals 17 residues. V was shortened by 0 bases and J by 2 bases, with 17 bases between the two germline ends. CDR3 coding DNA: TGTGCCAGCAGCTTGGCCGACGTGCGGGGAATACAAGAGACCCAGTACTTC. It specifies CASSLADVRGIQETQYF.